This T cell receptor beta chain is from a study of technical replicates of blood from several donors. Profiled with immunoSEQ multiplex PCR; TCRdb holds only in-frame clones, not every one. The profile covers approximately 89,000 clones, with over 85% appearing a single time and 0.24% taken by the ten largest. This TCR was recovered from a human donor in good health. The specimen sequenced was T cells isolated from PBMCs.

In DNA form, the CDR3 reads TGTGCCAGTACCCTGGCCCCTTGGGACAGGGAGACCGGGGAGCTGTTTTTT. This translates into CASTLAPWDRETGELFF. The J gene is TRBJ2-2, the V gene TRBV19; 9 nucleotides align to TRBD1. V lost 7 bases, J lost 5 bases, and 14 bases stayed unmatched. From germline, CDR1 is LNHDA and CDR2 SQIVND (reference sequence). This CDR3 region has 17 residues.